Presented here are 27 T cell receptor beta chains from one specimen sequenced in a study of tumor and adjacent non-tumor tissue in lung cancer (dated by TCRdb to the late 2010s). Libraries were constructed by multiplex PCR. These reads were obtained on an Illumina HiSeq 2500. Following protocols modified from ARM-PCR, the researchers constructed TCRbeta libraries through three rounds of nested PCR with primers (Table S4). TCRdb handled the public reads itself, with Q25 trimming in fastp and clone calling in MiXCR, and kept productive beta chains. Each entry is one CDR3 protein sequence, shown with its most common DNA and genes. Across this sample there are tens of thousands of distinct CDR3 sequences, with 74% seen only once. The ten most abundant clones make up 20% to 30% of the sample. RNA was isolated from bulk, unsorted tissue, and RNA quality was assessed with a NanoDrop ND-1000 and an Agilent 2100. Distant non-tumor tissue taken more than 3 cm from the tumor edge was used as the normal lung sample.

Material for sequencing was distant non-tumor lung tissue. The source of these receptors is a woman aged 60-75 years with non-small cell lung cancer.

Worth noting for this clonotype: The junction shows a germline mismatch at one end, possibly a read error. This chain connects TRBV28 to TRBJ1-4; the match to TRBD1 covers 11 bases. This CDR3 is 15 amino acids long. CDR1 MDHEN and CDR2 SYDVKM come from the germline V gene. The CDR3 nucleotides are TGTGCCAGCAGTTTAGGACAGGGGGCTAATGAAAAACTGATCTTT. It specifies CASSLGQGANEKLIF.

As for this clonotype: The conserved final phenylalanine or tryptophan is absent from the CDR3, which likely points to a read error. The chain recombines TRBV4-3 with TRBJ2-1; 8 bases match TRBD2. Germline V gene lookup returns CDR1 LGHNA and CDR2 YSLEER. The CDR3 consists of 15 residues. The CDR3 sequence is CANSPAGGQRGEQFL. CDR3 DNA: TGCGCCAACAGCCCCGCGGGGGGCCAGAGGGGTGAGCAGTTCCTC.

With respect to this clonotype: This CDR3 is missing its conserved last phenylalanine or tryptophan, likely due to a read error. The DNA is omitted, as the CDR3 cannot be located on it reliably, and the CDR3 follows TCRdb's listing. CDR3 residues: CSANSGYYNEQII. This rearrangement joins TRBV20-1 to TRBJ2-1; the DNA was not used to check the table's D call, TRBD2. CDR1 is DFQATT, CDR2 SNEGSKA, per germline (reference sequence). The CDR3 extends over 13 residues, inclusive of both ends.

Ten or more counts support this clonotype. The CDR3 loop is CASSIGTNPSGETQYF. CDR3 sequence (DNA): TGTGCCAGCAGCATCGGGACAAACCCTTCAGGGGAGACCCAGTACTTC. The chain joins TRBV5-5 to TRBJ2-5; tentatively, D is TRBD1 (6 bases). V shed 4 bases and J shed 5 bases, with 21 bases lying between them. The CDR3 loop spans 16 amino acids. Per the germline V gene, CDR1 is SGHKS and CDR2 is YYEKEE (reference sequence).

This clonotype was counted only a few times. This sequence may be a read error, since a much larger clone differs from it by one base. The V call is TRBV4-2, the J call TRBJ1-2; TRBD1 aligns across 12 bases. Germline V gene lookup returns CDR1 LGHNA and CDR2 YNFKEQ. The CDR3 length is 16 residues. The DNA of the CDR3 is TGTGCCAGCAGCCCTGACCCGGGACAGGGGGCGTTTGGCTACGCCTTC. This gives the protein CASSPDPGQGAFGYAF.

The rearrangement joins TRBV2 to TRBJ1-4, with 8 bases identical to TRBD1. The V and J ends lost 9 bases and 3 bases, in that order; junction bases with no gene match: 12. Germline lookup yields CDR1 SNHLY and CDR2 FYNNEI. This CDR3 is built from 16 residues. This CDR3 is CASSLQGARANEKLFF. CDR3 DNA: TGTGCCAGTAGCCTCCAGGGGGCGCGGGCTAATGAAAAACTGTTTTTT.

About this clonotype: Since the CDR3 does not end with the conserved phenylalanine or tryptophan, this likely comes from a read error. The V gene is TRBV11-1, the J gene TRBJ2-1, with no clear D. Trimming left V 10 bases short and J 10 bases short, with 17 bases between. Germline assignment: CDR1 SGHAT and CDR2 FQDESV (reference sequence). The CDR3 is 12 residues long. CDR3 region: CANSFRGFEQFL. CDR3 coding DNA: TGTGCCAATAGCTTTCGTGGGTTCGAGCAGTTCCTC.

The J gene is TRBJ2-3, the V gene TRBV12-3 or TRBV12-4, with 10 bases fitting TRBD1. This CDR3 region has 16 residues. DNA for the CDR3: TGTGTTAACAGTTCAACCGGGACAGGGGCGACAGATACGCAGTATTTT. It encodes CVNSSTGTGATDTQYF.

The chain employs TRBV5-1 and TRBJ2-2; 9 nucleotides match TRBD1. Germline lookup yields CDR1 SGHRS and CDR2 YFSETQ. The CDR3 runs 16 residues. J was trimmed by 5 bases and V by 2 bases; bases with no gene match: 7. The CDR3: CASSLSGTGKTGELFF. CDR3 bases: TGCGCCAGCAGCTTATCCGGGACAGGGAAGACCGGGGAGCTGTTTTTT. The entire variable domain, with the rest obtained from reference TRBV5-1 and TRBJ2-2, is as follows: KAGVTQTPRYLIKTRGQQVTLSCSPISGHRSVSWYQQTPGQGLQFLFEYFSETQRNKGNFPGRFSGRQFSNSRSEMNVSTLELGDSALYLCASSLSGTGKTGELFFGEGSRLTVL.

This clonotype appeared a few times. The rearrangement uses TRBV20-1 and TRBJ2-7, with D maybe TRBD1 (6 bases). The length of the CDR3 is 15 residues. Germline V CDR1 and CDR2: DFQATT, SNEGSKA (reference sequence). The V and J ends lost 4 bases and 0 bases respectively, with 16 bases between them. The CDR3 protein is CSAIPGRGSSYEQYF. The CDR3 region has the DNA TGCAGTGCTATACCGGGCAGGGGCAGCTCCTACGAGCAGTACTTC.

The CDR3 spells CALKTGTSSGANVLTF. The CDR3, as DNA: TGTGCCCTCAAAACAGGGACAAGCTCTGGGGCCAACGTCCTGACTTTC. V is TRBV6-1 and J is TRBJ2-6, with TRBD1 as a possible D gene (6 bases). The CDR3 contains 16 residues. Germline CDR1 MNHNS, CDR2 SASEGT. Trimming took 11 bases from V and 0 from J, leaving 17 bases between them.

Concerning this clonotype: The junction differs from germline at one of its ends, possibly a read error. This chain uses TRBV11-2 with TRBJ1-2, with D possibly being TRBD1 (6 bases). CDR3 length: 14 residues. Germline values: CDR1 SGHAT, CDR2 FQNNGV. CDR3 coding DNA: TGCGCCAGCAGCGCTATGACAGGCGGTTTAGGTTACACCTTC. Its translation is CASSAMTGGLGYTF. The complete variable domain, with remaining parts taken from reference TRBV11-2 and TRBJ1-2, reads EAGVAQSPRYKIIEKRQSVAFWCNPISGHATLYWYQQILGQGPKLLIQFQNNGVVDDSQLPKDRFSAERLKGVDSTLKIQPAKLEDSAVYLCASSAMTGGLGYTFGSGTRLTVV.

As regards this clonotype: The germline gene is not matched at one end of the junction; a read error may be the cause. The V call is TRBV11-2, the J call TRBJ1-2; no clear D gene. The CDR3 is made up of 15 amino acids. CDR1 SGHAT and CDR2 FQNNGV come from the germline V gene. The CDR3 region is CASSLETGGRYDYSF. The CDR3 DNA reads TGTGCCAGCAGCTTAGAGACCGGAGGGCGGTATGACTACTCCTTC.

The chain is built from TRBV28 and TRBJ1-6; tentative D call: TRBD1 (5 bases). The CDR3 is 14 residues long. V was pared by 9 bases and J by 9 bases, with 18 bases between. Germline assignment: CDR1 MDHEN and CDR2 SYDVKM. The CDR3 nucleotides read TGTGCCAGTAGTCCCCAGGGAGAGAGTTCACCCCTCCACTTT. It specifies CASSPQGESSPLHF.

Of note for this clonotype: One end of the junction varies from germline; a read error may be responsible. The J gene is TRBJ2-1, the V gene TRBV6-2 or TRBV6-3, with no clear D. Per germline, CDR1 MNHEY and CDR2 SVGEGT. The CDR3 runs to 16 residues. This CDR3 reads CASSGPPYYSYNEQLF. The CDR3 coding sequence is TGTGCCAGCAGTGGACCTCCGTATTACTCCTACAATGAGCAGTTATTC.

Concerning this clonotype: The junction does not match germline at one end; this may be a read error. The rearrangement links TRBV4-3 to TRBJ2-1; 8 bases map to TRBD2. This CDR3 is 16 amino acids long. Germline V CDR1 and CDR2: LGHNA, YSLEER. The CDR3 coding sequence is TGCGCCGGCAGCCATTTGACTAGCGACAACTACAATGAGCAGTTCTTC. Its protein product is CAGSHLTSDNYNEQFF.

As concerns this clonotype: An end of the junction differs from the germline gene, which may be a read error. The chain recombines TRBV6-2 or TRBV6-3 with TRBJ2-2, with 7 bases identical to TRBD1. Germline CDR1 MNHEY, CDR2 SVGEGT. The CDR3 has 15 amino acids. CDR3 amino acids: CASSYEGADTGELFF. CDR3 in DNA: TGTGCCAGCAGTTACGAGGGGGCTGACACCGGTGAGCTGTTTTTT.

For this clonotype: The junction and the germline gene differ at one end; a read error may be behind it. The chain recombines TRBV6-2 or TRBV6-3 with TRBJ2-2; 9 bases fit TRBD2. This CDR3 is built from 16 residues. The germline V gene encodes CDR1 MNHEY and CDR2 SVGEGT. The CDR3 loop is CASIAPPLAGTGELCF. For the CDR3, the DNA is TGTGCCAGCATCGCCCCTCCCCTAGCGGGGACCGGGGAGCTGTGTTTT.

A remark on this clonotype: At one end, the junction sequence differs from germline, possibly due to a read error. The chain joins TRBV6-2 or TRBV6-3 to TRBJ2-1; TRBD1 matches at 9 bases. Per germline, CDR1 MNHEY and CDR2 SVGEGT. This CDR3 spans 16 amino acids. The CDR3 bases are TGTGCCAGCAGTACCTCCTCCGGGACAGGGATTCATGAGCAGCTCTTC. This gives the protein CASSTSSGTGIHEQLF.

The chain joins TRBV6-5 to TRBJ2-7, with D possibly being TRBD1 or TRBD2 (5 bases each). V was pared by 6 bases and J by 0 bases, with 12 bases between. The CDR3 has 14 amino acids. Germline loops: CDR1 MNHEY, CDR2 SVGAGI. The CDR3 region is CASRGEQCSYEQYF. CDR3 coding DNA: TGTGCCAGCAGGGGGGAACAGTGCTCCTACGAGCAGTACTTC.

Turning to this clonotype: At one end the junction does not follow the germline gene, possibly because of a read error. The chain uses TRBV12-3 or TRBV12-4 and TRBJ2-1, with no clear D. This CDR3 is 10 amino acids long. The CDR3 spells CAGSYNELFF. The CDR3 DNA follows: TGTGCCGGCAGCTACAATGAGCTGTTCTTC.

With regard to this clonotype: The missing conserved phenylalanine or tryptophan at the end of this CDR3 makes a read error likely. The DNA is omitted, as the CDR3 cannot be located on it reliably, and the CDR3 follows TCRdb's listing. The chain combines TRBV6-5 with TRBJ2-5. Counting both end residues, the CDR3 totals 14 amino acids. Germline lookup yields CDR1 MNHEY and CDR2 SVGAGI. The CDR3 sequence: CASSYSSSEETQNL.

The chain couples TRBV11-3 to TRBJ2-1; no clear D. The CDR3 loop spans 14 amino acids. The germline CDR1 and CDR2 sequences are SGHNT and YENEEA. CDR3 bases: TGTACCACCCGCAAGTGTGAATTAGGCAGTGAGCAGTTCTTC. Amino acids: CTTRKCELGSEQFF.

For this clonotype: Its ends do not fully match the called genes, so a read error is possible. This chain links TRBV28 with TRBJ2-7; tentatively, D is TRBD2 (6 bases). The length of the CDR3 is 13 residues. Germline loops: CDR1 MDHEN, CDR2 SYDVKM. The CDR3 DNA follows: TGTGCCATCAGTTTAGCGGCCACCTACGAGCAGTACTTC. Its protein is CAISLAATYEQYF.

The CDR3, as DNA: TGTACTAGTAGCTTAGATCAGGATGGCGGGGGCACCACAGATACGCAGTATTTT. Translating gives CTSSLDQDGGGTTDTQYF. J is TRBJ2-3 and V is TRBV11-3; the D gene is possibly TRBD2 (7 bases). The CDR3 consists of 18 residues. Germline loops: CDR1 SGHNT, CDR2 YENEEA.

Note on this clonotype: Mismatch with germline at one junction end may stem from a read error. CDR3 nucleotides: TGTGCCATCAGGGTAAGCTCCTATGATTCACCCCTCCACTTT. Its protein product is CAIRVSSYDSPLHF. The rearrangement uses TRBV10-3 and TRBJ1-6; D gene unclear. CDR1 ENHRY and CDR2 SYGVKD come from the germline V gene. The length of the CDR3 is 14 residues.

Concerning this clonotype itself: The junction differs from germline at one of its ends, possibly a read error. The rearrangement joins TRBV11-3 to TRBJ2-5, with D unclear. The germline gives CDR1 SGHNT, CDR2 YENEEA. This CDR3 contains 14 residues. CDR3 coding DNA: TGTGCAAACAACTCCCCTCGTATACAAGAGATCCAGTACTTC. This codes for CANNSPRIQEIQYF.